This T cell receptor (beta chain) was identified during a study of cytomegalovirus exposure and HLA in healthy donors. General observations from the study: Reportedly, TCR beta sequences accurately predicted HLA-A and HLA-B alleles in most subjects.

The PCR contained 60 Vbeta and 13 Jbeta primers. The protocol was immunoSEQ multiplex PCR, while the TCRdb copy is restricted to in-frame clones and leaves out a portion. The data show 200,000 to 250,000 clones, with roughly 88% seen just once and approximately 0.71% held by the top ten. Note on this clone: What it recognizes is unknown.

Germline values: CDR1 SEHNR, CDR2 FQNEAQ (reference sequence). V was trimmed by 2 bases and J by 4 bases, leaving 12 bases between them. CDR3 size: 15 residues. The chain joins TRBV7-9 to TRBJ2-1; a weak D match, TRBD2 (6 bases). The receptor's source is a boy aged 2-9 years in good health and CMV-seronegative. The specimen was PBMCs. This CDR3 is CASSLSGGIYNEQFF. CDR3 DNA: TGTGCCAGCAGCTTATCCGGGGGAATTTACAATGAGCAGTTCTTC.